This T cell receptor beta chain was obtained from a study of T-cell memory formation after mild COVID-19. For the study at large: TCR clustering was largely donor specific.

The ends were cut back, 3 bases at V and 4 bases at J, with 3 bases in the middle. This CDR3 has 11 amino acids. From germline, CDR1 is DFQATT and CDR2 SNEGSKA (reference sequence). In TCRdb, the 5' RACE reads were re-called with MiXCR into one record per CDR3 protein. The data hold approximately 240,000 distinct CDR3 sequences, with roughly 17% observed a single time. This clonotype was seen a handful of times. The chain links TRBV20-1 to TRBJ1-4; D not certain. The sequence derives from a young man who had mild COVID-19 (a few samples of this study predate the infection). Cell type and time point are not known. Sequencing input: PBMCs or a T cell subset sorted from them (not recorded which). The CDR3 sequence: CSARNNEKLFF. CDR3 DNA sequence: TGCAGTGCTAGGAATAATGAAAAACTGTTTTTT.